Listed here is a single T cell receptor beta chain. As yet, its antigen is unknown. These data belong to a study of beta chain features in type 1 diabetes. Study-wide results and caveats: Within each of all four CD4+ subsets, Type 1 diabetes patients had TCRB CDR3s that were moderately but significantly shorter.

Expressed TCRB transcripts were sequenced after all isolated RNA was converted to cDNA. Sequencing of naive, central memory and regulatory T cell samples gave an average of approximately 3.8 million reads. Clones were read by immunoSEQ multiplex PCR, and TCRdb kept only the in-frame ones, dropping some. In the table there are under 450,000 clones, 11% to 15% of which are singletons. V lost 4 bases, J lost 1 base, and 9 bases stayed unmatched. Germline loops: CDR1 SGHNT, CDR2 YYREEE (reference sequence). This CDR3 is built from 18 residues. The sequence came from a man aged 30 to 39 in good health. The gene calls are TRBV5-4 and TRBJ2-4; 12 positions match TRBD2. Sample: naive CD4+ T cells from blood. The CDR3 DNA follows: TGTGCCAGCAGCCCGACTAGCGGGGGTGCGGGTGCCAAAAACATTCAGTACTTC. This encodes CASSPTSGGAGAKNIQYF.